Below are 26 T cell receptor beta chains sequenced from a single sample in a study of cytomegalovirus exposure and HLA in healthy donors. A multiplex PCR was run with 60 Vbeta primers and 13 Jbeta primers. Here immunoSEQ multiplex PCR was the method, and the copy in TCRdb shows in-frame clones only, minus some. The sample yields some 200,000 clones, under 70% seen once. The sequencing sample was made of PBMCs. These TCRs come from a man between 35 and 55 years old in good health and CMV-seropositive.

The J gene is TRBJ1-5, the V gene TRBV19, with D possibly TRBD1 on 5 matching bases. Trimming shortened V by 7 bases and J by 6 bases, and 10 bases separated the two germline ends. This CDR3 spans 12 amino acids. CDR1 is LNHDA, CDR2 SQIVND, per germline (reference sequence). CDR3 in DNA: TGTGCCAGTAAGACAGACCTTCAGCCCCAGCATTTT. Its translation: CASKTDLQPQHF.

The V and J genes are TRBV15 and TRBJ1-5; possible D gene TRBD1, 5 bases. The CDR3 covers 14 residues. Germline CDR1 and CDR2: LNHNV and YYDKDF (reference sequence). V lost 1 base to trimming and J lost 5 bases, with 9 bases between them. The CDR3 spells CATSRAGLYQPQHF. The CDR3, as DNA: TGTGCCACCAGCAGAGCAGGGCTGTATCAGCCCCAGCATTTT.

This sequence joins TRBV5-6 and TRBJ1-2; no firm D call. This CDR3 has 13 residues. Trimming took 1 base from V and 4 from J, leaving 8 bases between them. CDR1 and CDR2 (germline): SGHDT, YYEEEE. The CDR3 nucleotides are TGTGCCAGCAGCTTGCAGGCAGTCTATGGCTACACCTTC. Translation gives CASSLQAVYGYTF.

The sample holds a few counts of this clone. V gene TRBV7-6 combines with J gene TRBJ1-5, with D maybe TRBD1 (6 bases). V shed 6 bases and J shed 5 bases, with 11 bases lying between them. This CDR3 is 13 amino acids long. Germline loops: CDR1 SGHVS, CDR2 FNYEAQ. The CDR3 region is CASSTGPYQPQHF. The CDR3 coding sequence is TGTGCCAGCAGTACAGGGCCGTATCAGCCCCAGCATTTT.

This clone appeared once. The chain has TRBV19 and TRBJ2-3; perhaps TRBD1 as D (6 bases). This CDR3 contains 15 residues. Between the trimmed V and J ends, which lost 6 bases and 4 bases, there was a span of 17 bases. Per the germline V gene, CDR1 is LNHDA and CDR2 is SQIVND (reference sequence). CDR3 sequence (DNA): TGTGCCAGTAGAGGCGACAGGTCGAAATCAGATACGCAGTATTTT. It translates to CASRGDRSKSDTQYF.

CDR3 in amino acids: CASSRRQPNQPQHF. As DNA, the CDR3 is TGTGCCAGCAGCCGCCGACAGCCCAATCAGCCCCAGCATTTT. The rearrangement joins TRBV7-2 to TRBJ1-5; TRBD1 is a possible D gene (5 bases). V lost 5 bases and J 3 bases, leaving 11 bases between the germline ends. Germline CDR1 SGHTA, CDR2 FQGNSA. The CDR3 totals 14 residues.

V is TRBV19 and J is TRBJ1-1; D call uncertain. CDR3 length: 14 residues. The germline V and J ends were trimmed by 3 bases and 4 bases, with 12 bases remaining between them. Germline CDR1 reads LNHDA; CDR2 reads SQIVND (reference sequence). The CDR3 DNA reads TGTGCCAGTAGTATTCCAGGAACTTCCACTGAAGCTTTCTTT. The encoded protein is CASSIPGTSTEAFF.

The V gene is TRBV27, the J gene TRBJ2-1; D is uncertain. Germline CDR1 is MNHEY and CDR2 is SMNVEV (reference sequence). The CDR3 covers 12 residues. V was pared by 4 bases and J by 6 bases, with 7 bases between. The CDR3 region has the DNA TGTGCCAGCAGTTCCCCTCCCAATGAGCAGTTCTTC. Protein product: CASSSPPNEQFF.

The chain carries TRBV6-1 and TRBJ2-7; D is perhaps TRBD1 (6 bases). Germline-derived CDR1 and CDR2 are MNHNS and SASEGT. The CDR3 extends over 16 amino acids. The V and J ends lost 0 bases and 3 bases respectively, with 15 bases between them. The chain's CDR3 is CASSEAVVGQHYEQYF. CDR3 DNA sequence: TGTGCCAGCAGTGAAGCTGTTGTAGGACAGCACTACGAGCAGTACTTC.

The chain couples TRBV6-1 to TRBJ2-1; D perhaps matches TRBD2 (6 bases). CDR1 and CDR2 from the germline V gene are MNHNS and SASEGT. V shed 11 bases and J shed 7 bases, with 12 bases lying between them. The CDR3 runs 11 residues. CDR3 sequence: CAGGNFNEQFF. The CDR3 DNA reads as TGTGCCGGGGGGAATTTTAATGAGCAGTTCTTC.

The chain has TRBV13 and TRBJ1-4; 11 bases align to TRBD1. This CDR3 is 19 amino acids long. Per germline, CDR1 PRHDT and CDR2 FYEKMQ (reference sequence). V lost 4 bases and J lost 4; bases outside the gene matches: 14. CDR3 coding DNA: TGTGCCAGCAGCTCGACCGCCGGGACAGGGGGGACAATTAATGAAAAACTGTTTTTT. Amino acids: CASSSTAGTGGTINEKLFF.

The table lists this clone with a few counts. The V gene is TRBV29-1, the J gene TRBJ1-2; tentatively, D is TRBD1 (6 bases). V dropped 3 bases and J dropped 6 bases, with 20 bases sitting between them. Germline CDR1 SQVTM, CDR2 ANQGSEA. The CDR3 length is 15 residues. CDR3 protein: CSVEGFGGSVNGYTF. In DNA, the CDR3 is TGCAGCGTTGAGGGGTTTGGGGGCTCCGTAAATGGCTACACCTTC.

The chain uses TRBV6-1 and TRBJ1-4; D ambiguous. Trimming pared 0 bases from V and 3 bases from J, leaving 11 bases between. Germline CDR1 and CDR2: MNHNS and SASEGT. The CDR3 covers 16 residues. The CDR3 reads CASSEASGSANEKLFF. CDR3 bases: TGTGCCAGCAGTGAAGCTTCGGGGTCGGCTAATGAAAAACTGTTTTTT.

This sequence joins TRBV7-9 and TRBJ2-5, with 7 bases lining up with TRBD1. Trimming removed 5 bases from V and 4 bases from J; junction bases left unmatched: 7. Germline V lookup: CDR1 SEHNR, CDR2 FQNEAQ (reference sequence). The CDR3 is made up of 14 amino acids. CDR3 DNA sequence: TGTGCCAGCAGCCCCATGGCAGGGGGAGAGACCCAGTACTTC. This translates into CASSPMAGGETQYF.

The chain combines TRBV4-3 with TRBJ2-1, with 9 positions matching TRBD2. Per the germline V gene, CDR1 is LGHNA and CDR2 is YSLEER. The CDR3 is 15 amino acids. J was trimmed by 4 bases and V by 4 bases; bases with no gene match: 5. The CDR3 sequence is CASSRLAGGYNEQFF. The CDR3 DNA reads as TGCGCCAGCAGCCGTCTGGCGGGGGGGTACAATGAGCAGTTCTTC.

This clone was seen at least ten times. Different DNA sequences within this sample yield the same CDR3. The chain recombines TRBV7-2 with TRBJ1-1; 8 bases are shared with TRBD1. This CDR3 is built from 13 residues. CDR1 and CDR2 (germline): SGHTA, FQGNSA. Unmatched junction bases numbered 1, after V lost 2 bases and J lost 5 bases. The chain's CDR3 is CASSLTGGTEAFF. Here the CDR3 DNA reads TGTGCCAGCAGCTTAACAGGGGGTACTGAAGCTTTCTTT.

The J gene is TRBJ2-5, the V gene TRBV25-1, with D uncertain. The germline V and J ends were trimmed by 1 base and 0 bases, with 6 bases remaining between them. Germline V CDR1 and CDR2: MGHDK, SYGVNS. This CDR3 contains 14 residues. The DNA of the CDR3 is TGTGCCAGCAGTGAATCCCCAGACCAAGAGACCCAGTACTTC. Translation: CASSESPDQETQYF.

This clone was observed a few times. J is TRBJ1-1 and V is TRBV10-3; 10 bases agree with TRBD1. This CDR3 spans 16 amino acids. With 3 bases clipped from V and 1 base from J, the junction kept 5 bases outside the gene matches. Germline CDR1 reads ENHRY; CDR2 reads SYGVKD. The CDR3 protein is CAISDYRDRGNTEAFF. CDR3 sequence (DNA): TGTGCCATCAGTGACTATCGGGACAGGGGGAACACTGAAGCTTTCTTT.

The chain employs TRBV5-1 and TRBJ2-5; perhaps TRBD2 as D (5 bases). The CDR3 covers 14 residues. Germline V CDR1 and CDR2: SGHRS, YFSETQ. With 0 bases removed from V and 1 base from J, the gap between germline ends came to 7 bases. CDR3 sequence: CASSLGLLQETQYF. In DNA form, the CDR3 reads TGCGCCAGCAGCTTGGGACTACTCCAAGAGACCCAGTACTTC.

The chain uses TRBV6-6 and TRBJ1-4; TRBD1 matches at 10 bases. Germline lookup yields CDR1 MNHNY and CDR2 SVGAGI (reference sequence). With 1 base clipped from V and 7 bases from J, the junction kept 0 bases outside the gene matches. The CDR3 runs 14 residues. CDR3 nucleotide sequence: TGTGCCAGCAGTTACTGGGACAGGGGTGAAAAACTGTTTTTT. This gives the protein CASSYWDRGEKLFF.

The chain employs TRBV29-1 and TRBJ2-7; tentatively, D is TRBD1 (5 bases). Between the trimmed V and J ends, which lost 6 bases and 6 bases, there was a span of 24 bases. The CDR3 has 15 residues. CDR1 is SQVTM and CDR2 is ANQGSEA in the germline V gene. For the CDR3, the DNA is TGCAGCGTCCCCCCGGAGCCAGGGTTCTTCTCCGAGCAGTACTTC. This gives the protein CSVPPEPGFFSEQYF.

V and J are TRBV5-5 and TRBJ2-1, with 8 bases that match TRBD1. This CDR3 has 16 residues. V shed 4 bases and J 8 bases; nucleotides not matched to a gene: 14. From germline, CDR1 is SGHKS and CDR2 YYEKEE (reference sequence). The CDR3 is CASSQTTGAHRDEQFF. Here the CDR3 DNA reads TGTGCCAGCAGCCAAACGACAGGGGCTCATCGGGATGAGCAGTTCTTC.

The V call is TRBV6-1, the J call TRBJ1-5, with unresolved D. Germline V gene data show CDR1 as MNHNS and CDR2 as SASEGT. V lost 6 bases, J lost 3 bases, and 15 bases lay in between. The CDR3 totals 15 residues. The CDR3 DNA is TGTGCCAGCAGGCCGACCCCGGACTTCAATCAGCCCCAGCATTTT. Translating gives CASRPTPDFNQPQHF.

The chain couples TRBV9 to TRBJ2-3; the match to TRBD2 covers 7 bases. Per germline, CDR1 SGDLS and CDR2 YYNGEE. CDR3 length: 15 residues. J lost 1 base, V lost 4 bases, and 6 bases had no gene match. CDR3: CASSHDSGGTDTQYF. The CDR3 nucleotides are TGTGCCAGCAGCCACGACAGCGGGGGCACAGATACGCAGTATTTT.

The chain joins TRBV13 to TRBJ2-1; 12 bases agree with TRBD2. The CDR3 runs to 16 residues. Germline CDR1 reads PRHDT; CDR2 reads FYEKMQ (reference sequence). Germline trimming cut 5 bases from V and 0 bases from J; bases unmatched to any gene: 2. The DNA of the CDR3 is TGTGCCAGCAGCCCTAGCGGGGGGGCCTCCTACAATGAGCAGTTCTTC. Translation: CASSPSGGASYNEQFF.

CDR3 nucleotides: TGCGCCAGCAGCTTGGCAGGGGCATCGGCAGATACGCAGTATTTT. Its protein is CASSLAGASADTQYF. This sequence joins TRBV5-1 and TRBJ2-3, with a weak D call TRBD1 (6 bases). V dropped 0 bases and J dropped 4 bases, with 12 bases sitting between them. This CDR3 region has 15 residues. From germline, CDR1 is SGHRS and CDR2 YFSETQ. The full variable domain, rest sourced from reference TRBV5-1 and TRBJ2-3, is KAGVTQTPRYLIKTRGQQVTLSCSPISGHRSVSWYQQTPGQGLQFLFEYFSETQRNKGNFPGRFSGRQFSNSRSEMNVSTLELGDSALYLCASSLAGASADTQYFGPGTRLTVL.